The present T cell receptor beta chain was sequenced within a study of cytomegalovirus exposure and HLA in healthy donors. Study as a whole: In an earlier analysis, around 100 million unique TCR beta sequences were found from some 200 million T cells. General study findings and limits: Accurate prediction of HLA-A and HLA-B alleles (for most subjects) was reportedly achieved from TCR beta sequences.

The CDR3 consists of 15 residues. Germline V gene data show CDR1 as MNHNS and CDR2 as SASEGT. V lost 6 bases and J lost 7; bases outside the gene matches: 11. This clone was counted once. Antigen unknown. PCR primers comprised 60 Vbeta and 13 Jbeta primers. Measured with immunoSEQ multiplex PCR; TCRdb has only the in-frame clones, and not every one. The sample lists 90,000 to 120,000 clones, about four fifths occurring once. Material for sequencing was PBMCs. The V call is TRBV6-1, the J call TRBJ2-7; 11 nucleotides align to TRBD1. The source of this sequence is a female donor in good health and CMV-seropositive. The CDR3 nucleotides read TGTGCCAGCAGGCCCTTTGGACAGGGGGCTGGTGAGCAGTACTTC. As protein: CASRPFGQGAGEQYF.